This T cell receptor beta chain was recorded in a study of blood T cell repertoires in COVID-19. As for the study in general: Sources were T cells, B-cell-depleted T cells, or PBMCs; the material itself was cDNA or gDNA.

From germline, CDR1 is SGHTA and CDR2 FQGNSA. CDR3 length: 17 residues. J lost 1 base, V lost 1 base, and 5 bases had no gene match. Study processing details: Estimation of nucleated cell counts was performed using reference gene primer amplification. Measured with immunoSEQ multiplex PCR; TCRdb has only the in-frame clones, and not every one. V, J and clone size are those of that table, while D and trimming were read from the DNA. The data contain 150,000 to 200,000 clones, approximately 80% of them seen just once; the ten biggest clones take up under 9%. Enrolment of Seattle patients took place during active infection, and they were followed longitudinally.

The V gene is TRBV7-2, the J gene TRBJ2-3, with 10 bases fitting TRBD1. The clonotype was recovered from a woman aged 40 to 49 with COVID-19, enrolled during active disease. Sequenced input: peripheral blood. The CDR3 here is CASSLDRTGGRTDTQYF. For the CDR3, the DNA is TGTGCCAGCAGCTTAGATCGGACAGGGGGTCGCACAGATACGCAGTATTTT.